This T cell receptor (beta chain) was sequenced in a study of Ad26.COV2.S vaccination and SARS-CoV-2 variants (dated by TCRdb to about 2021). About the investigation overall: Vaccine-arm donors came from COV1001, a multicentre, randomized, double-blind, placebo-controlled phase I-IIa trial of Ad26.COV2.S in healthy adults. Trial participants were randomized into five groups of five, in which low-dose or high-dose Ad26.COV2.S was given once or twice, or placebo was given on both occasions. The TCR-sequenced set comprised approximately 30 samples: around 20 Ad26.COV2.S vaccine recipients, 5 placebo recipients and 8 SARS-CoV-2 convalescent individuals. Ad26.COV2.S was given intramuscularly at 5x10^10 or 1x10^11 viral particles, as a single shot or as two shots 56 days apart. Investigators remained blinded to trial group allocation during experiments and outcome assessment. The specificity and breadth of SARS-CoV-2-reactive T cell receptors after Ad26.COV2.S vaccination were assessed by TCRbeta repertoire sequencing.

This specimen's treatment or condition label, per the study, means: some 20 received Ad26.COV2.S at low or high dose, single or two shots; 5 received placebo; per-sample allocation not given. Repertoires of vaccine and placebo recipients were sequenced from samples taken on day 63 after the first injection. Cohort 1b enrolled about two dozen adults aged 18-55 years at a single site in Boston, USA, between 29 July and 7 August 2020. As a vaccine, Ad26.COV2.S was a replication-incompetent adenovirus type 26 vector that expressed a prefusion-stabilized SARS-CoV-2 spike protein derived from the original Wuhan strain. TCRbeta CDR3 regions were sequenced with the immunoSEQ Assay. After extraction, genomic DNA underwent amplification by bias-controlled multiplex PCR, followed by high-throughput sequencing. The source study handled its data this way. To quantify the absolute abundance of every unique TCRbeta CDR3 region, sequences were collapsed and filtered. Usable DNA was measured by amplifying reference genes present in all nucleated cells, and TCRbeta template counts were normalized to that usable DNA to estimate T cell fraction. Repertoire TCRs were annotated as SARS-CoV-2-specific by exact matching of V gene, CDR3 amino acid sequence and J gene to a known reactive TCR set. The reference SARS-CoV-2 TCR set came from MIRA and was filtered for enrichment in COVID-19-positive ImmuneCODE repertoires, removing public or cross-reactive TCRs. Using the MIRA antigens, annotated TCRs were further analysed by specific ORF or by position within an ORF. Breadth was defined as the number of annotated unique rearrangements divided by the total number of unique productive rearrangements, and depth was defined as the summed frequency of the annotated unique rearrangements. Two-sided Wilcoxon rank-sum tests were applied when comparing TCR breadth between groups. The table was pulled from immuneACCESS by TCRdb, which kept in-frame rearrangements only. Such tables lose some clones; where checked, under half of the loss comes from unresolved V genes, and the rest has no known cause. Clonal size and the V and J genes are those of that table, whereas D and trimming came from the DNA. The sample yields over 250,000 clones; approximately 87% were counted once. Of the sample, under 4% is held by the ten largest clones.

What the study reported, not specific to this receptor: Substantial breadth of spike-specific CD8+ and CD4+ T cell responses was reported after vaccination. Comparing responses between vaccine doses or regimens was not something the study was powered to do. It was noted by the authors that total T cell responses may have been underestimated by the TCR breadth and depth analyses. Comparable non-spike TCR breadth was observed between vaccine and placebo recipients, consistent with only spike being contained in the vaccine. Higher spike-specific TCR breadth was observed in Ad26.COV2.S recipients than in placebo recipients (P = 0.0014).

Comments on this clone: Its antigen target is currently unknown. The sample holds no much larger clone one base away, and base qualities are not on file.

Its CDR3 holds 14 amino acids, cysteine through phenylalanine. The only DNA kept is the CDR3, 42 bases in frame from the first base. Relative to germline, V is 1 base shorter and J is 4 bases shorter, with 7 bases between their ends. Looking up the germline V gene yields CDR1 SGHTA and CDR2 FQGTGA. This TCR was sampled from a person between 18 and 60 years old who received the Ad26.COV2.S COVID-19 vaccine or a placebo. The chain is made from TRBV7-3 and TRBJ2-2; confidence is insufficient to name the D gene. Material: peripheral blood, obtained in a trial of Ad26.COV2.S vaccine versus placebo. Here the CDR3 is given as CASSLRQTTGELFF. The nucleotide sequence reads TGTGCCAGCAGCTTAAGGCAGACCACCGGGGAGCTGTTTTTT.